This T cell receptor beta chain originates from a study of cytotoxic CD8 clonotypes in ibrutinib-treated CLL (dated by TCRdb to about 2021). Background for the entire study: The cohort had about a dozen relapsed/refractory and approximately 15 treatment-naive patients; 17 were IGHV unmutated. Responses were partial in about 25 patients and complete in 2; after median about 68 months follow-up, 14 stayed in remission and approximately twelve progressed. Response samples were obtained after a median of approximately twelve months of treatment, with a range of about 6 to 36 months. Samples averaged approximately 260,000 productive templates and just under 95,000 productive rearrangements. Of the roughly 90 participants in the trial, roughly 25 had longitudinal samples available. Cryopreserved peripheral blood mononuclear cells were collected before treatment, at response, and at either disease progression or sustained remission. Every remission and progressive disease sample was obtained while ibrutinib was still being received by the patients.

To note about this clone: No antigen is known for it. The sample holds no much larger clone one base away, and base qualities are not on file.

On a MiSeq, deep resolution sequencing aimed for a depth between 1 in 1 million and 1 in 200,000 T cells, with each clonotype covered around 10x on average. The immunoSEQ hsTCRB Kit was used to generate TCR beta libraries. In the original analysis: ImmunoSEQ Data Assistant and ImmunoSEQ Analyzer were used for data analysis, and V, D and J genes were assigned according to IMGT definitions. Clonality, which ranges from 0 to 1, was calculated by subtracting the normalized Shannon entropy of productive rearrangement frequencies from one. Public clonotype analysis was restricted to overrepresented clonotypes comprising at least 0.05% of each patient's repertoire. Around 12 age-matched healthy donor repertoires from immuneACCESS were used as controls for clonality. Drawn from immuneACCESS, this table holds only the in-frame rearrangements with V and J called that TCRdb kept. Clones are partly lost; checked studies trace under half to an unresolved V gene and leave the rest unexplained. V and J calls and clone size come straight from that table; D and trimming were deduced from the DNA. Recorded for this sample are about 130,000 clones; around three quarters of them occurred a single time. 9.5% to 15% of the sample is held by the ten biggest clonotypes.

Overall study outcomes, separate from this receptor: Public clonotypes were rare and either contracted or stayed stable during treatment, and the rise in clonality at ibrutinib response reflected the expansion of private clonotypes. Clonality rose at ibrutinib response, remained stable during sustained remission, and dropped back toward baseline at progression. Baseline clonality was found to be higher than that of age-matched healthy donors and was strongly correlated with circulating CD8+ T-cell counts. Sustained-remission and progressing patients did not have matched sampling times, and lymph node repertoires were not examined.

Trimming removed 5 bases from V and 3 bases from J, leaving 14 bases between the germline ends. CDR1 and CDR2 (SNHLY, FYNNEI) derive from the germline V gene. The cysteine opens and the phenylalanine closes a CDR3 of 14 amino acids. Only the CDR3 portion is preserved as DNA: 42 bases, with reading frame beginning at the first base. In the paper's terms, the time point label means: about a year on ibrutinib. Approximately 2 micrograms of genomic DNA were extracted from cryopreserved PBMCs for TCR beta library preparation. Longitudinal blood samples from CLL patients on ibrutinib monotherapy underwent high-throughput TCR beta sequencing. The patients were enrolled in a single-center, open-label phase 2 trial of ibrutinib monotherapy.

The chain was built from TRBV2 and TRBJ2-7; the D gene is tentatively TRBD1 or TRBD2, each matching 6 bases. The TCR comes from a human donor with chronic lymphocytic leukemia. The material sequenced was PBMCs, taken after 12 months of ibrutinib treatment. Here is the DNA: TGTGCCAGCAGTACTCTTGGGGGGCTCTACGAGCAGTACTTC. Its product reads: CASSTLGGLYEQYF.